The entry below gives a single TCR beta chain sequence along with its context. The antigen remains undetermined. Germline V gene data show CDR1 as MNHEY and CDR2 as SVGAGI. The CDR3 runs to 14 residues. J gave up 5 bases and V 6 bases, and 5 bases lay outside the gene matches. The record originates from a study of CD4 T cells in relation to SARS-CoV-2 and coronaviruses. Study background: After approximately 10 days of antigen culture, PBMC TCR beta CDR3s were sequenced.

The data were produced by immunoSEQ multiplex PCR, yet TCRdb's version contains in-frame clones alone and is incomplete. The data contain almost 30,000 clones, 70% to 85% of them seen just once; the ten biggest clones take up approximately 14%. Unexposed donor CD4+ T cells date from about 2010-2018, before the COVID-19 pandemic. Isolation of CD4+ T cells took place after about 10 days in culture. Unexposed-donor CD4+ T cells were probed with SARS-CoV-2 S/N and four cold-coronavirus spikes, cells permitting. Sequencing used CD4+ T cells from PBMCs, cultured in vitro. This TCR came from a human donor in good health. V gene TRBV6-5 combines with J gene TRBJ2-1; 9 bases agree with TRBD1. The CDR3 nucleotides read TGTGCCAGCAGCCCGGGACAGGGTAACAATGAGCAGTTCTTC. Encoded protein: CASSPGQGNNEQFF.